The 15 T cell receptor beta chains below come from one sample, sequenced in a study of T cell responses to AZD1222 COVID-19 vaccine. Only in-frame clones appear in the TCRdb table, and some are missing; sequencing was by immunoSEQ multiplex PCR. The sample carries tens of thousands of clones, more than 70% recorded once. The starting material was peripheral blood, obtained on day 0 of AZD1222 vaccination. The source of these receptors is an adult in good health.

The genes are TRBV7-2 and TRBJ2-7, with D hard to call. Trimming removed 1 base at V and 4 bases at J, with 14 bases between. Germline V CDR1 and CDR2: SGHTA, FQGNSA. This CDR3 is built from 15 residues. CDR3 in amino acids: CASSLDRVGKYEQYF. The DNA for the CDR3 is TGTGCCAGCAGCTTAGATCGGGTTGGAAAGTACGAGCAGTACTTC.

This chain links TRBV12-3 or TRBV12-4 with TRBJ1-2; 7 bases fit TRBD1. The CDR3 totals 13 residues. V lost 5 bases, J lost 7 bases, and 7 bases stayed unmatched. CDR3 amino acids: CASSLGQVVGYTF. DNA of the CDR3: TGTGCCAGCAGTCTTGGACAGGTTGTTGGCTACACCTTC.

The chain uses TRBV7-9 and TRBJ1-4; D call uncertain. CDR1 is SEHNR and CDR2 is FQNEAQ in the germline V gene (reference sequence). The V gene lost 3 bases and the J gene lost 1 base, with 6 bases spanning the gap. The length of the CDR3 is 14 residues. CDR3 loop: CASSLGGTNEKLFF. Here the CDR3 DNA reads TGTGCCAGCAGCTTGGGAGGAACTAATGAAAAACTGTTTTTT.

This chain joins TRBV4-3 and TRBJ2-1; 7 bases are a match to TRBD2. V trimming: 1 base; J trimming: 2 bases; junction bases outside the gene matches: 2. This CDR3 has 15 residues. Per germline, CDR1 LGHNA and CDR2 YSLEER. The CDR3 sequence: CASSQVGGAYNEQFF. CDR3 DNA: TGCGCCAGCAGCCAAGTGGGAGGGGCCTACAATGAGCAGTTCTTC.

This clone has a single count. The rearrangement links TRBV10-3 to TRBJ2-3; a possible D gene is TRBD1 (6 bases). This CDR3 is built from 15 residues. With 4 bases removed from V and 3 bases from J, the gap between germline ends came to 14 bases. Germline V gene data show CDR1 as ENHRY and CDR2 as SYGVKD. The CDR3 coding sequence is TGTGCCATCAGTGCAGACCAGGGGTCAACAGATACGCAGTATTTT. It is translated as CAISADQGSTDTQYF.

The chain carries TRBV5-1 and TRBJ2-6; D is undetermined. Germline loops: CDR1 SGHRS, CDR2 YFSETQ. The CDR3 has 18 residues. V was clipped by 1 base and J by 0 bases, with 14 bases between them. The CDR3 is CASSLPGLRISGANVLTF. In nucleotides, the CDR3 is TGCGCCAGCAGCTTGCCTGGGTTGAGGATCTCTGGGGCCAACGTCCTGACTTTC.

CDR3 region: CASSSTQGKADFEQYF. The CDR3 DNA sequence: TGTGCCAGCAGCTCCACTCAGGGGAAAGCTGACTTCGAGCAGTACTTC. V usage is TRBV5-4 and J usage is TRBJ2-7; the D gene is possibly TRBD1 (6 bases). CDR1 and CDR2 from the germline V gene are SGHNT and YYREEE (reference sequence). Between the trimmed V and J ends, which lost 3 bases and 6 bases, there was a span of 22 bases. This CDR3 region has 16 residues.

The chain employs TRBV7-2 and TRBJ1-2, with a possible D match to TRBD1 (5 bases). Germline CDR1 and CDR2: SGHTA and FQGNSA. The CDR3 totals 16 residues. V lost 1 base and J 4 bases, leaving 16 bases between the germline ends. CDR3: CASSLDTGAKFYGYTF. The CDR3 DNA follows: TGTGCCAGCAGCTTAGACACAGGAGCTAAATTCTATGGCTACACCTTC.

The chain couples TRBV3-1 (or the pseudogene TRBV3-2) to TRBJ2-1; D call uncertain. The CDR3 is 15 residues long. V was trimmed by 4 bases and J by 2 bases, leaving 12 bases between them. Germline V gene sequence: CDR1 LGHDT, CDR2 YNNKEL (reference sequence). CDR3 region: CASSPSGDPYNEQFF. The CDR3 nucleotides are TGTGCCAGCAGCCCATCTGGGGATCCCTACAATGAGCAGTTCTTC.

This clone was counted between two and nine times. The chain employs TRBV2 and TRBJ1-2; D is undetermined. The CDR3 is 12 residues long. Germline V CDR1 and CDR2: SNHLY, FYNNEI. V dropped 1 base and J dropped 4 bases, with 4 bases sitting between them. CDR3 nucleotide sequence: TGTGCCAGCAGTGAAGGGGTCTATGGCTACACCTTC. Its translation: CASSEGVYGYTF.

Written as DNA, the CDR3 is TGTGCCAGCAGCCCAGCCGGGACCTCCTATGGCTACACCTTC. Translated, it gives CASSPAGTSYGYTF. The V gene is TRBV3-1 (or the pseudogene TRBV3-2), the J gene TRBJ1-2; TRBD1 might be the D (5 bases). The CDR3 runs 14 residues. The V end was cut by 4 bases, the J end by 4 bases, with 13 bases between. CDR1 is LGHDT and CDR2 is YNNKEL in the germline V gene (reference sequence).

The rearrangement links TRBV7-8 to TRBJ1-5; D gene ambiguous. Germline V gene lookup returns CDR1 SGHVS and CDR2 FQNEAQ. The germline V and J ends were trimmed by 5 bases and 0 bases, with 5 bases remaining between them. The CDR3 sequence is 13 residues long. Here the CDR3 DNA reads TGTGCCAGCAGCCTGAATAGCAATCAGCCCCAGCATTTT. This codes for CASSLNSNQPQHF.

This clone came up a few times. This chain uses TRBV29-1 with TRBJ2-3, with 7 bases identical to TRBD1. The V segment lost 3 bases and the J segment 1 base; nucleotides outside the gene matches: 1. The V gene's germline CDR1 is SQVTM and CDR2 ANQGSEA. The CDR3 totals 13 residues. In DNA, the CDR3 is TGCAGCGTTGAGACAGGGCGCACAGATACGCAGTATTTT. Translation gives CSVETGRTDTQYF.

The chain combines TRBV15 with TRBJ2-7; 12 bases align to TRBD2. Looked up from germline, CDR1 is LNHNV and CDR2 is YYDKDF (reference sequence). The CDR3 has 15 residues. The J segment lost 5 bases and the V segment lost 1 base, leaving 3 bases of the junction unmatched. CDR3 bases: TGTGCCACCAGCAGAGTGCGACTAGCGGGAGACGAGCAGTACTTC. Residues: CATSRVRLAGDEQYF.

This clone showed up just once. V usage is TRBV7-9 and J usage is TRBJ1-1, with 9 bases fitting TRBD1. CDR1 and CDR2 from the germline V gene are SEHNR and FQNEAQ (reference sequence). The V gene end was trimmed by 6 bases and the J gene end by 5 bases; junction bases not matched to a gene: 7. This CDR3 contains 14 residues. CDR3 sequence: CASREQGAWTEAFF. The CDR3 DNA reads as TGTGCCAGCAGGGAACAGGGGGCTTGGACTGAAGCTTTCTTT.